This TCR beta chain was recovered during a study of blood T cell repertoires in COVID-19. The trim removed 6 bases at V and 1 base at J, leaving 3 bases unmatched. The germline gives CDR1 MNHNY, CDR2 SVGAGI (reference sequence). This CDR3 has 14 amino acids. Some clones are missing from TCRdb's copy, which holds only in-frame ones; the method was immunoSEQ multiplex PCR. The table has 240,000 or so clones, roughly 88% seen once. Either two negative PCRs, clearance, or symptom resolution qualified Cohort 3 donors as recovered. The sequencing sample was made of PBMCs or T cells enriched from blood (not recorded which). The receptor was isolated from a woman aged 50 to 60 who had recovered from COVID-19. The rearrangement links TRBV6-6 to TRBJ1-1; 9 bases agree with TRBD1. In nucleotides, the CDR3 is TGTGCCAGCAGACAGGGGGCCAGGAACACTGAAGCTTTCTTT. Translated, it gives CASRQGARNTEAFF.